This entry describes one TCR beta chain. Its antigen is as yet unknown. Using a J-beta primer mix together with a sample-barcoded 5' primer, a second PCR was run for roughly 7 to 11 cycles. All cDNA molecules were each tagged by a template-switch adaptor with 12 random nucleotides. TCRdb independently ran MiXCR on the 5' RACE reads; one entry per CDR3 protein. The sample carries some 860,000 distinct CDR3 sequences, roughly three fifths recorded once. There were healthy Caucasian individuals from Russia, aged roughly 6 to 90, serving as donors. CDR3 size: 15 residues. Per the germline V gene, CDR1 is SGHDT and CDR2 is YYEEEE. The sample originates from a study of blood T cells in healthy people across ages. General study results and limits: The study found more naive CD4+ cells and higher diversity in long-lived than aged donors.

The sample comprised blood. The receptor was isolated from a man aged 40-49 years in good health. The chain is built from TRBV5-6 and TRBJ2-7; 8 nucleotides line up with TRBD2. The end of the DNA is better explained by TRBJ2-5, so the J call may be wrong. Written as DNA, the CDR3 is TGTGCCAGCAATCCGAGCGGGAGCGTCCGAGAGACCCAGTACTTC. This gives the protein CASNPSGSVRETQYF.